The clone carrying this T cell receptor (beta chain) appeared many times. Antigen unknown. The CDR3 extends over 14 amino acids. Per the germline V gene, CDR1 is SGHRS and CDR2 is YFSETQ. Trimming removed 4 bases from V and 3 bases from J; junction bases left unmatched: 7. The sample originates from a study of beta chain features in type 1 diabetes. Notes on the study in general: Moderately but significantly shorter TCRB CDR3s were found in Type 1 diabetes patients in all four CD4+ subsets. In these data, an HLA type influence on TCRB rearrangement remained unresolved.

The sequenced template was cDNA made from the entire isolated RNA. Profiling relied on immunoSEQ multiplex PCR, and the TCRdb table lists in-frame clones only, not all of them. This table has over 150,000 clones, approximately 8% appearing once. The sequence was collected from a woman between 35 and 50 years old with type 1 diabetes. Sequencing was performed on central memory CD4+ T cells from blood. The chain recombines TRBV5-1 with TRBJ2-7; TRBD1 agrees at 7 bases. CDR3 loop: CASSLIGTDYEQYF. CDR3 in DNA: TGCGCCAGCAGCCTGATAGGGACAGACTACGAGCAGTACTTC.